Described below is a single T cell receptor beta chain sequence and its context. A much larger clonotype is one base distant, so this may be a read error. The V gene's germline CDR1 is MNHNY and CDR2 SVGAGI (reference sequence). This CDR3 spans 16 amino acids. These data come from a study of human T cells and chemical hapten exposure. It was the library that attached unique molecular identifiers to individual cDNA molecules. TCRdb analysed the RACE reads with MiXCR anew, one entry per CDR3 protein. The sample has over 70,000 distinct CDR3 sequences, around 10% seen once. Time point defined: patch test 2, 6 weeks after DPC sensitization. Treatment: therapeutic diphenylcyclopropenone sensitization with weekly scalp DPC.

Sample: whole blood, taken in connection with sensitization to the hapten diphenylcyclopropenone (DPC). This TCR was recovered from a man aged 18 to 29 with alopecia areata. Some clones in this sample may be carry-over from other donors' samples. The V and J genes are TRBV6-6 and TRBJ1-6; D perhaps matches TRBD1 (5 bases). CDR3 bases: TGTGCCAGCAGCTCACAGACAGAGTACCATAATTCACCCATCCACTTT. It encodes CASSSQTEYHNSPIHF.